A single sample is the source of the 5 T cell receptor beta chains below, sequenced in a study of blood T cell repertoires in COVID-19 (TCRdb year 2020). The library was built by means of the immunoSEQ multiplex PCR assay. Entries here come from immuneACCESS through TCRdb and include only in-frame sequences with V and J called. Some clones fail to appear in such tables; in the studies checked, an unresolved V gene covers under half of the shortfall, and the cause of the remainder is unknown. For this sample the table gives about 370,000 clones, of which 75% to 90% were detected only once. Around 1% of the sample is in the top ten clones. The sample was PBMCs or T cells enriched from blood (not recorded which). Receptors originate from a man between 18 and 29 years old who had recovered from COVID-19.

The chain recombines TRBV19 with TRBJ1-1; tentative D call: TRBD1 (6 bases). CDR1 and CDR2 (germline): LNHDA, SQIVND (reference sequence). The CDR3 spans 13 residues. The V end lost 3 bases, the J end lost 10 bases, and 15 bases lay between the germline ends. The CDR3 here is CASSMAGGGGAFF. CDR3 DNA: TGTGCCAGTAGTATGGCGGGGGGCGGAGGAGCTTTCTTT.

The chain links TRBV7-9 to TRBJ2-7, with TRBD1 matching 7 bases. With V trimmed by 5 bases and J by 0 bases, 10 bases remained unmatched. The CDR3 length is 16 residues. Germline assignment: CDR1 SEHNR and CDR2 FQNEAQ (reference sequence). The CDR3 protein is CASSPGDSMSSYEQYF. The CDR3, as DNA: TGTGCCAGCAGCCCAGGGGACAGTATGAGCTCCTACGAGCAGTACTTC.

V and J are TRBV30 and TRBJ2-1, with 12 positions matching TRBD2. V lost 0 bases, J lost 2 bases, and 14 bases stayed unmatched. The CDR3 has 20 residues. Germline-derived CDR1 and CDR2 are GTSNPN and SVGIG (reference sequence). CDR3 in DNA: TGTGCCTGGAGTGTATATGGTCAAGGACTAGCGGGGAGAACCTACAATGAGCAGTTCTTC. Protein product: CAWSVYGQGLAGRTYNEQFF.

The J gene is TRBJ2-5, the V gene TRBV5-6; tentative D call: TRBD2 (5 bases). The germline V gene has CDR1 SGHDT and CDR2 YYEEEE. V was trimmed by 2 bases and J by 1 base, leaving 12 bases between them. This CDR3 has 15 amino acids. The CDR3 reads CASSLIEAVQETQYF. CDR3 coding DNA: TGTGCCAGCAGCTTAATAGAAGCGGTCCAAGAGACCCAGTACTTC.

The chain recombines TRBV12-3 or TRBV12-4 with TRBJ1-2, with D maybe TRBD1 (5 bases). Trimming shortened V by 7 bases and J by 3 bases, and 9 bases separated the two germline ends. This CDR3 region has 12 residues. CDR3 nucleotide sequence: TGTGCCAGCACACAAGGGGACTATGGCTACACCTTC. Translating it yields CASTQGDYGYTF.